This T cell receptor beta chain was sequenced during a study of human T cells and chemical hapten exposure. Study summary: Upper inner arm skin measuring 2 cm by 2 cm received 2% DPC for sensitization.

Study observations and caveats: Clustering by CDR3 similarity yielded significantly more large clusters from expanded TCRs than controls.

Described time point: patch test 3, about 24 weeks after DPC sensitization. Treatment reported: therapeutic diphenylcyclopropenone sensitization with weekly scalp DPC. Alopecia patients between 18 and 70 years old and suitable for DPC were used as donors. Notes on this clonotype: Its antigen is currently unknown.

CDR3 length: 18 amino acids. The junction had 12 bases not matched to a gene; V was cut back by 1 base and J by 5 bases. CDR1 is KGHDR and CDR2 is SFDVKD in the germline V gene. Authors' processing steps: Counts of TCRs in each sample centred on a median of approximately 96,000 and extended from approximately 20,000 to 700,000. MiXCR, run by TCRdb on the RACE reads, gives a single entry per CDR3 protein. V and J calls and clone size were set by TCRdb, not the authors. The sample gives about 190,000 distinct CDR3 sequences, about 25% of which show up once; about 2.5% is in the top ten. The TCR originated in a woman aged 40 to 50 with alopecia areata. Some clones in this sample may be carry-over from other donors' samples. The chain joins TRBV24-1 to TRBJ2-1, with 8 bases matching TRBD2. The source material was whole blood, sampled in connection with sensitization to the hapten diphenylcyclopropenone (DPC). CDR3 amino acids: CATSDFRAGEGSDNEQFF. The CDR3 coding sequence is TGTGCCACCAGTGATTTTCGAGCGGGAGAGGGTAGCGACAATGAGCAGTTCTTC.